Reported below is one T cell receptor beta chain. This clone was counted a single time. Its antigen has not been determined. No base quality information exists; no much larger clone differs at one position. The data were obtained in a study of T cell responses to AZD1222 COVID-19 vaccine listed by TCRdb under 2021. As for the study more broadly: A total of just over 230 trial participants underwent TCR sequencing, of whom under 220 had received two doses of AZD1222 and 26 had received two doses of the MenACWY control vaccine. Trial participants were enrolled by age into 18-55, 56-69 and 70-plus year subgroups, with approximately 150, 30 and 60 TCR-sequenced participants respectively.

The CDR3 regions of human TCRbeta chains were analyzed by immunosequencing. In the paper's pipeline: TCRs in the repertoires were matched against a reference library of SARS-CoV-2-specific TCRs that had been generated with the MIRA antigen-specificity platform. Breadth meant the fraction of unique TCRs that were SARS-CoV-2-associated, whereas depth meant the fraction of total T cells that were SARS-CoV-2-associated. Using the MIRA data, each spike-specific TCR was mapped to the spike region that the TCR reacts to and placed in a CD4 or CD8 class. Log10-transformed breadth and depth values were compared by one-way ANOVA with Sidak's multiple comparisons tests. In its TCRdb copy, this immuneACCESS table keeps in-frame sequences only and misses some clones. Where compared with another copy, unresolved V genes explain less than half of these, and the others have no known cause. The D gene and trimming were derived from the DNA, and the V and J assignments and clone size from that table. In this sample the table shows 150,000 to 190,000 clones, around 87% of which occur a single time. The ten biggest clones cover just over 9% of the sample.

The sample's time point, from its label and the paper: about 28 days (+/-7) after the second vaccine dose. Because spike-specific TCR depth and breadth did not differ between the two schedules, AZD1222 recipients who got a second dose at roughly 4 weeks were pooled with those who got a second dose at roughly 12 weeks. Vaccinee samples were obtained from the UK trials COV001 and COV002, which included a single-blind randomized controlled phase 2/3 trial of AZD1222 (ChAdOx1 nCoV-19) in healthy adults. For TCRbeta chain sequencing, PBMC samples from trial participants were taken at day 0 and at day 28 after the second dose. The germline V gene yields SGHRS for CDR1 and YFSETQ for CDR2. V is pruned by 4 bases and J by 5 bases, leaving 10 bases of the junction without a gene match. The CDR3 measures 16 amino acids from cysteine to phenylalanine. The DNA shown is the 48-base CDR3, in frame from base 1.

Results and caveats for the whole study, not just this receptor: Conclusions about previously exposed vaccinees are limited because only five or six AZD1222 recipients were SARS-CoV-2 seropositive at baseline. The 56-69-year group was small, and its depth increase did not reach significance, likely because of low power. The whole spike protein was spanned by vaccine-associated CD4 TCRs, and dominant responses were seen in regions 160-218 and 743-854. A significant rise in spike-specific TCR breadth and depth was observed after two AZD1222 doses relative to day 0 and relative to MenACWY recipients. Nearly half of unique spike-specific TCRs reportedly recognized epitopes outside regions mutated in the B.1.351 and B.1.1.7 variants. Participants were mostly white British, with more females than males. The authors suggested clonal diversity may have been underestimated. Because no day 14 peak-response samples were available, the repertoires could be characterized only after the peak T cell response.

The V and J segments used are TRBV5-1 and TRBJ2-7, and 12 bases in between align with TRBD2. The sequences come from peripheral blood, collected 28 days after the second AZD1222 dose. This TCR was recovered from an adult who received the AZD1222 COVID-19 vaccine. The DNA sequence reads TGCGCCAGCAGCATTCCTAGCGGGAGGGCCGGGAACGAGCAGTACTTC. Translated, this is CASSIPSGRAGNEQYF.